Following are 26 T cell receptor beta chains from one sample sequenced in a study of T cell responses to AZD1222 COVID-19 vaccine. Here immunoSEQ multiplex PCR was the method, and the copy in TCRdb shows in-frame clones only, minus some. The sample consists of 200,000 or so clones, 90% to 95% of them appearing once. The source was peripheral blood, collected on day 0 of AZD1222 vaccination. These receptors were obtained from an adult in good health.

V usage is TRBV6-6 and J usage is TRBJ2-2; D unresolved. This CDR3 spans 11 amino acids. Trimming took off 6 bases at V and 7 bases at J, with 6 bases between the two ends. Germline-derived CDR1 and CDR2 are MNHNY and SVGAGI (reference sequence). This CDR3 reads CASRKNGELFF. The CDR3 DNA reads TGTGCCAGCAGGAAAAACGGGGAGCTGTTTTTT.

The V and J genes are TRBV28 and TRBJ1-2, with D perhaps matching TRBD1 (6 bases). Germline V gene data show CDR1 as MDHEN and CDR2 as SYDVKM. V lost 7 bases and J 8 bases, leaving 17 bases between the germline ends. The CDR3 totals 13 residues. The CDR3 DNA reads TGTGCCAGCAAACTTCCCCCAGGGGTCGGCTACACCTTC. Translating gives CASKLPPGVGYTF.

The chain has TRBV11-1 and TRBJ1-6; TRBD1 agrees at 8 bases. Germline V CDR1 and CDR2: SGHAT, FQDESV (reference sequence). The V and J ends lost 1 base and 8 bases, in that order; junction bases with no gene match: 4. This CDR3 is 15 amino acids long. The CDR3 is CASSLDAGGDSPLHF. CDR3 DNA: TGTGCCAGCAGCTTAGATGCAGGGGGCGATTCACCCCTCCACTTT.

The chain combines TRBV27 with TRBJ2-7; the match to TRBD2 covers 10 bases. CDR3 length: 16 residues. With 5 bases clipped from V and 2 bases from J, the junction kept 9 bases outside the gene matches. Germline V lookup: CDR1 MNHEY, CDR2 SMNVEV (reference sequence). The CDR3 is CASSLGGLAETYEQYF. The DNA for the CDR3 is TGTGCCAGCAGTCTGGGCGGACTAGCGGAGACCTACGAGCAGTACTTC.

This sequence joins TRBV27 and TRBJ1-2; no clear D. This CDR3 contains 13 residues. V was clipped by 4 bases and J by 2 bases, with 8 bases between them. The germline gives CDR1 MNHEY, CDR2 SMNVEV (reference sequence). CDR3 protein: CASSSDLNYGYTF. CDR3 nucleotide sequence: TGTGCCAGCAGTTCGGACCTCAACTATGGCTACACCTTC.

The chain recombines TRBV15 with TRBJ2-1; D is uncertain. V was clipped by 3 bases and J by 7 bases, with 10 bases between them. The CDR3 length is 13 residues. Germline CDR1 LNHNV, CDR2 YYDKDF (reference sequence). CDR3 region: CATSRTVANEQFF. The DNA for the CDR3 is TGTGCCACCAGCAGGACGGTCGCTAATGAGCAGTTCTTC.

The J gene is TRBJ2-7, the V gene TRBV6-2 or TRBV6-3; the match to TRBD2 covers 13 bases. CDR1 and CDR2 (germline): MNHEY, SVGEGT. The CDR3 contains 19 residues. J was trimmed by 2 bases and V by 3 bases; bases with no gene match: 13. CDR3 DNA: TGTGCCAGCAGTTATTCCTACCGGACTAGCGGGAGTTTCCCCTACGAGCAGTACTTC. Its protein product is CASSYSYRTSGSFPYEQYF.

Only one count was recorded for this clone. The chain employs TRBV9 and TRBJ2-1; TRBD2 is a possible D gene (6 bases). Trimming took off 0 bases at V and 10 bases at J, with 14 bases between the two ends. Per the germline V gene, CDR1 is SGDLS and CDR2 is YYNGEE. The CDR3 loop spans 14 amino acids. The CDR3 loop reads CASSVVTDGGEQFF. For the CDR3, the DNA is TGTGCCAGCAGCGTAGTTACTGACGGAGGGGAGCAGTTCTTC.

This clone was seen once. The chain has TRBV6-4 and TRBJ2-3; the D is unclear. CDR3 length equals 15 residues. V lost 4 bases and J 4 bases, leaving 15 bases between the germline ends. Germline CDR1 and CDR2: MRHNA and SNTAGT. The CDR3 DNA follows: TGTGCCAGCAGTGCTCGCGCCGAGGCGGCAGATACGCAGTATTTT. Amino acid sequence: CASSARAEAADTQYF.

This clone came up a few times. CDR3 in amino acids: CASSVSSGRAWANVLTF. The CDR3 DNA reads TGTGCCAGCAGTGTGTCCAGCGGGAGGGCCTGGGCCAACGTCCTGACTTTC. The J gene is TRBJ2-6, the V gene TRBV2; 10 bases line up with TRBD2. Per the germline V gene, CDR1 is SNHLY and CDR2 is FYNNEI. The CDR3 totals 17 residues. With V trimmed by 4 bases and J by 5 bases, 8 bases remained unmatched.

This chain joins TRBV6-1 and TRBJ1-6; tentative D call: TRBD1 (6 bases). V lost 2 bases to trimming and J lost 8 bases, with 16 bases between them. There are 16 residues in the CDR3. Germline V gene lookup returns CDR1 MNHNS and CDR2 SASEGT. This chain's CDR3 is CASSERGGRGDSPLHF. In DNA, the CDR3 is TGTGCCAGCAGTGAAAGGGGGGGCAGGGGAGATTCACCCCTCCACTTT.

This clone was recorded once. CDR3 DNA sequence: TGCGCCACCGGACTAGCGGGGTCCCCCTCCTACAATGAGCAGTTCTTC. Translating it yields CATGLAGSPSYNEQFF. The chain uses TRBV4-1 and TRBJ2-1; 12 bases map to TRBD2. The trim removed 10 bases at V and 0 bases at J, leaving 7 bases unmatched. This CDR3 has 16 residues. Germline lookup yields CDR1 MGHRA and CDR2 YSYEKL.

The chain couples TRBV29-1 to TRBJ2-7, with 9 positions matching TRBD1. Germline CDR1 is SQVTM and CDR2 is ANQGSEA. Trimming removed 3 bases from V and 6 bases from J; junction bases left unmatched: 6. CDR3 size: 13 residues. The CDR3 DNA follows: TGCAGCGTTGAGGACAGGGGCGGGTTCGAGCAGTACTTC. Translating gives CSVEDRGGFEQYF.

The chain carries TRBV24-1 and TRBJ2-2; 8 bases match TRBD1. In germline, CDR1 is KGHDR, CDR2 SFDVKD. The CDR3 covers 17 residues. Trimming at V came to 1 base and at J to 3 bases, leaving 6 bases not matched to a gene. CDR3 coding DNA: TGTGCCACCAGTGATTTATCGGCAGGGGGCGACACCGGGGAGCTGTTTTTT. The encoded protein is CATSDLSAGGDTGELFF.

The chain has TRBV28 and TRBJ1-2; D uncertain. The ends were cut back, 3 bases at V and 12 bases at J, with 14 bases in the middle. The CDR3 covers 12 residues. Germline CDR1 and CDR2: MDHEN and SYDVKM. The CDR3 loop reads CASSFRRGIHTF. DNA of the CDR3: TGTGCCAGCAGTTTCCGTAGAGGTATCCACACCTTC.

The J gene is TRBJ1-5, the V gene TRBV2; unclear D gene. The CDR3 is made up of 14 amino acids. With 3 bases removed from V and 4 bases from J, the gap between germline ends came to 10 bases. The germline V gene has CDR1 SNHLY and CDR2 FYNNEI. DNA of the CDR3: TGTGCCAGCAGTGACCGGGCTACGAATCAGCCCCAGCATTTT. It encodes CASSDRATNQPQHF.

This chain connects TRBV4-3 to TRBJ2-1, with no clear D. This CDR3 region has 16 residues. Germline loops: CDR1 LGHNA, CDR2 YSLEER. The V and J ends lost 4 bases and 4 bases respectively, with 17 bases between them. The CDR3 DNA is TGCGCCAGCAGCCGGTTAGCCACCCCCTCATACAATGAGCAGTTCTTC. Protein sequence: CASSRLATPSYNEQFF.

The chain employs TRBV27 and TRBJ2-3, with TRBD2 matching 10 bases. V trimming: 5 bases; J trimming: 8 bases; junction bases outside the gene matches: 22. This CDR3 is built from 19 residues. CDR1 is MNHEY, CDR2 SMNVEV, per germline (reference sequence). DNA of the CDR3: TGTGCCAGCAGTCTCTTCCCCCCCAAGACTAGCGGGCCCCTTGGTACGCAGTATTTT. Its protein is CASSLFPPKTSGPLGTQYF.

The chain employs TRBV7-9 and TRBJ2-3; 7 bases line up with TRBD1. CDR1 is SEHNR, CDR2 FQNEAQ, per germline (reference sequence). J gave up 6 bases and V 5 bases, and 11 bases lay outside the gene matches. The CDR3 totals 15 residues. The CDR3 sequence: CASSPPGQHRDTQYF. The DNA of the CDR3 is TGTGCCAGCAGCCCTCCGGGACAGCACCGGGATACGCAGTATTTT.

This rearrangement joins TRBV3-1 (or the pseudogene TRBV3-2) to TRBJ2-7, with D maybe TRBD2 (5 bases). Germline loops: CDR1 LGHDT, CDR2 YNNKEL (reference sequence). The CDR3 runs 12 residues. V was trimmed by 0 bases and J by 7 bases, leaving 7 bases between them. The CDR3, as DNA: TGTGCCAGCAGCCAAGAAGGGAGAGAGCAGTACTTC. It is translated as CASSQEGREQYF.

CDR3 amino acids: CASSRTLSGDTQYF. CDR3 DNA: TGTGCCAGCAGCCGGACCCTCTCGGGAGATACGCAGTATTTT. This chain uses TRBV6-5 with TRBJ2-3; D unclear. Germline CDR1 is MNHEY and CDR2 is SVGAGI. Trimming pared 6 bases from V and 5 bases from J, leaving 15 bases between. This CDR3 has 14 residues.

Only one count was recorded for this clone. V is TRBV4-1 and J is TRBJ1-5; TRBD1 might be the D (6 bases). Trimming stripped 0 bases from V and 4 bases from J, with 10 bases between. The germline V gene has CDR1 MGHRA and CDR2 YSYEKL. This CDR3 has 15 amino acids. This chain's CDR3 is CASSQEQGRNQPQHF. CDR3 DNA sequence: TGCGCCAGCAGCCAAGAACAGGGAAGGAATCAGCCCCAGCATTTT.

The chain employs TRBV27 and TRBJ1-5; D might be TRBD1 (6 bases). The CDR3 has 14 amino acids. V shed 1 base and J shed 7 bases, with 11 bases lying between them. Per the germline V gene, CDR1 is MNHEY and CDR2 is SMNVEV (reference sequence). CDR3 in DNA: TGTGCCAGCAGTTTATTCGGGGGCGGCCAGCCCCAGCATTTT. It translates to CASSLFGGGQPQHF.

This rearrangement joins TRBV10-1 to TRBJ2-1; weak D call: TRBD2 (6 bases). Germline loops: CDR1 WNHNN, CDR2 SYGVQD (reference sequence). This CDR3 comprises 14 residues. V lost 4 bases and J lost 10, with 17 bases in between. The CDR3 is CASSAPGVGWEQFF. CDR3 in DNA: TGCGCCAGCAGTGCTCCGGGAGTGGGTTGGGAGCAGTTCTTC.

This chain connects TRBV7-8 to TRBJ1-1, with D perhaps matching TRBD1 (5 bases). V was trimmed by 8 bases and J by 4 bases, leaving 11 bases between them. The CDR3 spans 12 residues. The germline gives CDR1 SGHVS, CDR2 FQNEAQ. The CDR3 protein is CASGGWGTEAFF. CDR3 bases: TGTGCCAGCGGGGGATGGGGCACTGAAGCTTTCTTT.

V is TRBV4-3 and J is TRBJ1-5; D might be TRBD1 (6 bases). The V and J ends lost 3 bases and 1 base respectively, with 13 bases between them. The CDR3 totals 16 residues. Germline loops: CDR1 LGHNA, CDR2 YSLEER. CDR3 amino acids: CASSQHRVGSNQPQHF. Here the CDR3 DNA reads TGCGCCAGCAGCCAGCACAGGGTTGGGAGCAATCAGCCCCAGCATTTT.